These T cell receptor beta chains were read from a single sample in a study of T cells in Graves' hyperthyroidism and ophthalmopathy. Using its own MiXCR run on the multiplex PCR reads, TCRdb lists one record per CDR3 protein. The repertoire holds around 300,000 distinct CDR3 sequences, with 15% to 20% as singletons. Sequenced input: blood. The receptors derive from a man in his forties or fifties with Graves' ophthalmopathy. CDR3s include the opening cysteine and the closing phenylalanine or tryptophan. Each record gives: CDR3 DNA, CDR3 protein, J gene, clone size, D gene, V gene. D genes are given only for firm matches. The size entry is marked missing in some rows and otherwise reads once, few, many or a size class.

CDR3 DNA: TGCAGTGCCCACAGGAGAACTGAAGCTTTCTTT; CDR3 protein: CSAHRRTEAFF; J gene: TRBJ1-1; clone size: -; D gene: -; V gene: TRBV20-1
CDR3 DNA: TGTGCCAGCTCACCGCGGGAGACGGGAACCGGGGAGCTGTTTTTT; CDR3 protein: CASSPRETGTGELFF; J gene: TRBJ2-2; clone size: many; D gene: TRBD2; V gene: TRBV18
CDR3 DNA: TGTGCCAGCAGCCCCGCGGCGGGAAGCAATCAGCCCCAGCATTTT; CDR3 protein: CASSPAAGSNQPQHF; J gene: TRBJ1-5; clone size: -; D gene: -; V gene: TRBV7-2
CDR3 DNA: TGTGCCAGCAGCTCTACCGACAATGAGCAGTTCTTC; CDR3 protein: CASSSTDNEQFF; J gene: TRBJ2-1; clone size: many; D gene: -; V gene: TRBV7-9
CDR3 DNA: TGTGCCAGCCGTGGAGATGGGGGTAGCTACGAGCAGTACTTC; CDR3 protein: CASRGDGGSYEQYF; J gene: TRBJ2-7; clone size: many; D gene: -; V gene: TRBV2
CDR3 DNA: TGTGCCAGCAGTTACTCTCAGGGGTACGAGCAGTACTTC; CDR3 protein: CASSYSQGYEQYF; J gene: TRBJ2-7; clone size: few; D gene: -; V gene: TRBV6-6
CDR3 DNA: TGTGCCAGCCGGCTTGGACAGTACGGCAATCAGCCCCAGCATTTT; CDR3 protein: CASRLGQYGNQPQHF; J gene: TRBJ1-5; clone size: many; D gene: -; V gene: TRBV28
CDR3 DNA: TGTGCCAGCAGCCCAGTAAGCTCTGGAAACACCATATATTTT; CDR3 protein: CASSPVSSGNTIYF; J gene: TRBJ1-3; clone size: many; D gene: -; V gene: TRBV2
CDR3 DNA: TGTGCCAGCAGCGTAGGCGGCAGGGTCGAGGGCGGGGAGCTGTTTTTT; CDR3 protein: CASSVGGRVEGGELFF; J gene: TRBJ2-2; clone size: few; D gene: -; V gene: TRBV9
CDR3 DNA: TGTGCCTGGAAAGGGAAGTGGAGCTATGGCTACACCTTC; CDR3 protein: CAWKGKWSYGYTF; J gene: TRBJ1-2; clone size: -; D gene: -; V gene: TRBV30
CDR3 DNA: TGTGCCAGCAGCCACGGGACAGGACGGTTCAACACTGAAGCTTTCTTT; CDR3 protein: CASSHGTGRFNTEAFF; J gene: TRBJ1-1; clone size: -; D gene: TRBD1; V gene: TRBV4-2
CDR3 DNA: TGTGCCAGCAGTCCCGGGTCCGCCAAGGATACGCAGTATTTT; CDR3 protein: CASSPGSAKDTQYF; J gene: TRBJ2-3; clone size: many; D gene: -; V gene: TRBV6-1
CDR3 DNA: TGTGCCAGTAGTATCCGGGGCAGGGGGACATACGAGCAGTACTTC; CDR3 protein: CASSIRGRGTYEQYF; J gene: TRBJ2-7; clone size: few; D gene: TRBD1; V gene: TRBV19
CDR3 DNA: TGTGCCAGCAATTTACAGGGGGCATCCACAGATACGCAGTATTTT; CDR3 protein: CASNLQGASTDTQYF; J gene: TRBJ2-3; clone size: many; D gene: TRBD1; V gene: TRBV28
CDR3 DNA: TGTGCCAGCAGCCGGAGCGGGAGGGCAAGGAATGAGCAGTTCTTC; CDR3 protein: CASSRSGRARNEQFF; J gene: TRBJ2-1; clone size: -; D gene: TRBD2; V gene: TRBV5-6
CDR3 DNA: TGCGCCAGCAGGTCAGGGGAGGCCGGGGAGCTGTTTTTT; CDR3 protein: CASRSGEAGELFF; J gene: TRBJ2-2; clone size: -; D gene: -; V gene: TRBV5-1
CDR3 DNA: TGTGCCAGCAGCCCTCCGGGACGGAGGCCCTACGAGCAGTACTTC; CDR3 protein: CASSPPGRRPYEQYF; J gene: TRBJ2-7; clone size: many; D gene: -; V gene: TRBV3-1
CDR3 DNA: TGTGCCAGCAGCCGAGACACCACAGGGGTAACCGGGGAGCTGTTTTTT; CDR3 protein: CASSRDTTGVTGELFF; J gene: TRBJ2-2; clone size: -; D gene: TRBD1; V gene: TRBV7-6
CDR3 DNA: TGTGCCAGCATGACATCTAGCGGGAGTTTCTACGAGCAGTACTTC; CDR3 protein: CASMTSSGSFYEQYF; J gene: TRBJ2-7; clone size: many; D gene: TRBD2; V gene: TRBV2
CDR3 DNA: TGTGCCAGCAGCTTAGCCCCACTAGCGGGGGAGCAGTTCTTC; CDR3 protein: CASSLAPLAGEQFF; J gene: TRBJ2-1; clone size: -; D gene: TRBD2; V gene: TRBV7-2